A selection of T cell receptor beta chains follows, all from one sample in a study of cytomegalovirus exposure and HLA in healthy donors. Method: immunoSEQ multiplex PCR; TCRdb's copy keeps in-frame clones and lacks some. The table shows more than 95,000 clones, with roughly 70% occurring only once. The sequencing input was PBMCs. The receptors originated from a woman aged 45-65 years in good health and CMV-seropositive. CDR3s include the opening cysteine and the closing phenylalanine or tryptophan. D genes are given only for firm matches. Clone size appears in some rows only: once, few, many, or a class for an expanded clone.

clone_size	v_call	j_call	d_call	cdr3_aa	cdr3_nt
NA	TRBV6-4	TRBJ2-3	TRBD2	CASSEEVGGGPWDTQYF	TGTGCCAGCAGTGAGGAGGTCGGCGGGGGACCTTGGGATACGCAGTATTTT
NA	TRBV28	TRBJ1-4	NA	CASSSPQAPEKLFF	TGTGCCAGCAGCTCCCCCCAGGCGCCCGAAAAACTGTTTTTT
NA	TRBV18	TRBJ1-1	NA	CASSPSLDEAFF	TGTGCCAGCTCACCGAGTCTAGATGAAGCTTTCTTT
NA	TRBV7-9	TRBJ2-7	NA	CASSLDRGPHSYEQYF	TGTGCCAGCAGCTTAGATCGAGGCCCGCACTCCTACGAGCAGTACTTC
NA	TRBV4-3	TRBJ2-7	NA	CASSPGPGASYEQYF	TGCGCCAGCAGCCCCGGGCCAGGGGCCTCCTACGAGCAGTACTTC
NA	TRBV7-9	TRBJ2-1	TRBD1	CASISPDRAQGQFF	TGTGCCAGCATTTCGCCTGACAGGGCCCAAGGGCAGTTCTTC
NA	TRBV7-2	TRBJ2-7	NA	CASSLDAGGVSLEQYF	TGTGCCAGCAGCTTAGATGCCGGGGGAGTTTCCCTCGAGCAGTACTTC
NA	TRBV28	TRBJ1-1	NA	CASSPAGQTEAFF	TGTGCCAGCAGCCCCGCTGGGCAGACCGAAGCTTTCTTT
NA	TRBV11-2	TRBJ1-2	NA	CASSSQGRYGYTF	TGTGCCAGCAGCTCCCAAGGGAGATATGGCTACACCTTC
NA	TRBV19	TRBJ1-5	TRBD1	CASSIDREGNQPQHF	TGTGCCAGTAGTATTGACAGGGAAGGCAATCAGCCCCAGCATTTT
once	TRBV19	TRBJ1-1	NA	CASSGRAPPSSEAFF	TGTGCCAGTAGCGGGAGGGCACCCCCTTCCTCTGAAGCTTTCTTT
NA	TRBV6-5	TRBJ2-5	NA	CASSYNRVWGETQYF	TGTGCCAGCAGTTACAACAGGGTCTGGGGAGAGACCCAGTACTTC
NA	TRBV2	TRBJ1-5	TRBD1	CASTAGGSGNQPQHF	TGTGCCAGCACAGCAGGGGGTTCCGGCAATCAGCCCCAGCATTTT
NA	TRBV29-1	TRBJ2-1	NA	CSVGATRAQEQFF	TGCAGCGTAGGAGCAACCAGGGCCCAGGAGCAGTTCTTC
NA	TRBV18	TRBJ1-1	TRBD1	CASSPGQGNTEAFF	TGTGCCAGCTCACCGGGACAGGGAAACACTGAAGCTTTCTTT
NA	TRBV19	TRBJ2-6	TRBD2	CASSDRAGVSGANVLTF	TGTGCCAGTAGTGATAGAGCGGGGGTTTCTGGGGCCAACGTCCTGACTTTC
NA	TRBV10-3	TRBJ2-1	NA	CAISDPPSGISSYNEQFF	TGTGCCATCAGTGACCCCCCGTCGGGGATCAGCTCCTACAATGAGCAGTTCTTC
NA	TRBV5-1	TRBJ2-1	TRBD2	CASSHDSGGVFIEQFF	TGCGCCAGCAGCCACGATAGCGGGGGAGTTTTTATTGAGCAGTTCTTC